The present entry profiles one TCR beta chain with its context. The data stem from a study of graft-versus-host responses after intestinal transplantation. Study-wide background: The study gave all recipients anti-thymocyte globulin induction, then tacrolimus and steroids for 2 to 3 years.

Generated by immunoSEQ multiplex PCR, the TCRdb table keeps only in-frame clones and is missing some. The table records some 70,000 clones, roughly 92% of them present only once. From germline, CDR1 is SNHLY and CDR2 FYNNEI. J was trimmed by 8 bases and V by 1 base; bases with no gene match: 8. The CDR3 length is 15 residues. This TCR derives from a human patient who received an intestinal transplant, so some T cells may come from the graft donor. The specimen was bone marrow, collected 734 days after intestinal transplantation. The V and J genes are TRBV2 and TRBJ1-1, with TRBD1 identical over 9 bases. The CDR3 nucleotides are TGTGCCAGCAGTGAAGGGCTACTAGGACAGGGGGAAGCTTTCTTT. Its protein product is CASSEGLLGQGEAFF.